This T cell receptor beta chain was sequenced for a study of cytomegalovirus exposure and HLA in healthy donors. Germline-derived CDR1 and CDR2 are SGHRS and YFSETQ. The V end lost 3 bases, the J end lost 2 bases, and 23 bases lay between the germline ends. The CDR3 covers 18 residues. This PCR relied on a set of 60 Vbeta primers and 13 Jbeta primers. The method was immunoSEQ multiplex PCR; TCRdb's version includes in-frame clones alone and lacks a portion of them. This table has 180,000 or so clones, approximately 80% appearing once. The clonotype comes from a woman aged 18-29 years in good health and CMV-seronegative. The chain is built from TRBV5-1 and TRBJ1-1, with D perhaps matching TRBD1 (5 bases). The sequenced sample consisted of PBMCs. CDR3 sequence reads: CASSSDSPHSQGNTEAFF. For the CDR3, the DNA is TGCGCCAGCAGCTCGGATTCACCTCACTCTCAGGGAAACACTGAAGCTTTCTTT.